These 20 T cell receptor beta chains were all obtained from the same sample, sequenced in a study of OX40 agonist ivuxolimab in advanced cancers. The library was prepared using the immunoSEQ multiplex PCR assay. TCRdb stores this immuneACCESS table with in-frame sequences only. Part of the clones is absent; in the studies checked, under half of the shortfall reflects unresolved V genes, and no reason is known for the rest. This sample has about 83,000 clones in its table, and roughly 88% of those were observed once. The ten largest clones represent more than 0.6% of the sample. Sample: CD4+ or CD8+ T cells sorted from blood, taken in a trial of the OX40 agonist ivuxolimab. The source is an adult with an advanced solid tumor such as melanoma, head and neck, liver or kidney cancer.

The chain is built from TRBV2 and TRBJ2-1; D is ambiguous. CDR1 SNHLY and CDR2 FYNNEI come from the germline V gene. This CDR3 comprises 14 residues. The V end was cut by 0 bases, the J end by 4 bases, with 7 bases between. The CDR3 loop reads CASSEALAYNEQFF. In DNA, the CDR3 is TGTGCCAGCAGTGAAGCGCTGGCTTACAATGAGCAGTTCTTC.

V and J are TRBV4-3 and TRBJ2-5; 9 bases are a match to TRBD2. Germline values: CDR1 LGHNA, CDR2 YSLEER. V dropped 0 bases and J dropped 5; count of bases not matched to a gene: 10. The CDR3 spans 17 residues. The CDR3: CASSQDLWRGGPETQYF. The CDR3 region has the DNA TGCGCCAGCAGCCAAGATTTGTGGCGGGGGGGCCCGGAGACCCAGTACTTC.

There are many counts of this clone. The rearrangement links TRBV19 to TRBJ1-1; tentatively, D is TRBD1 (5 bases). CDR1 and CDR2 from the germline V gene are LNHDA and SQIVND (reference sequence). Trimming left V 6 bases short and J 11 bases short, with 16 bases between. The CDR3 runs to 12 residues. DNA for the CDR3: TGTGCCAGTAGGGGGTGGGGCCTCAAGGCTTTCTTT. As protein: CASRGWGLKAFF.

This chain links TRBV6-1 with TRBJ1-2; D ambiguous. Germline CDR1 is MNHNS and CDR2 is SASEGT. The CDR3 contains 13 residues. V was clipped by 0 bases and J by 4 bases, with 6 bases between them. CDR3 sequence: CASSEAPIYGYTF. The DNA for the CDR3 is TGTGCCAGCAGTGAAGCGCCCATCTATGGCTACACCTTC.

This sequence joins TRBV19 and TRBJ1-3; D remains unclear. The V gene's germline CDR1 is LNHDA and CDR2 SQIVND (reference sequence). V lost 11 bases and J 0 bases, leaving 14 bases between the germline ends. The CDR3 consists of 14 residues. The CDR3 region has the DNA TGTGCCTCGAGTCGGGCAGACTCTGGAAACACCATATATTTT. Translated, it gives CASSRADSGNTIYF. Full variable domain (missing parts from reference TRBV19 and TRBJ1-3): DGGITQSPKYLFRKEGQNVTLSCEQNLNHDAMYWYRQDPGQGLRLIYYSQIVNDFQKGDIAEGYSVSREKKESFPLTVTSAQKNPTAFYLCASSRADSGNTIYFGEGSWLTVV.

The genes are TRBV30 and TRBJ2-3; D may be TRBD2 (6 bases). The length of the CDR3 is 15 residues. Trimming shortened V by 3 bases and J by 2 bases, and 15 bases separated the two germline ends. Germline CDR1 and CDR2: GTSNPN and SVGIG (reference sequence). CDR3 coding DNA: TGTGCCTGGAGACCCTACGGAGGGTCCACAGATACGCAGTATTTT. This translates into CAWRPYGGSTDTQYF. Combining the CDR3 with reference TRBV30 and TRBJ2-3 gives the whole variable domain SQTIHQWPATLVQPVGSPLSLECTVEGTSNPNLYWYRQAAGRGLQLLFYSVGIGQISSEVPQNLSASRPQDRQFILSSKKLLLSDSGFYLCAWRPYGGSTDTQYFGPGTRLTVL.

Written as DNA, the CDR3 is TGTGCCAGCAGCTTGGATCAGGGAGGGGCCACCGGGGAGCTGTTTTTT. Amino acid sequence: CASSLDQGGATGELFF. This chain links TRBV5-5 with TRBJ2-2; 7 nucleotides agree with TRBD2. The V segment lost 0 bases and the J segment 4 bases; nucleotides outside the gene matches: 6. The V gene's germline CDR1 is SGHKS and CDR2 YYEKEE (reference sequence). The CDR3 contains 16 residues.

In DNA, the CDR3 is TGTGCCGAACAAAGTCGGACGTACACCGGGGAGCTGTTTTTT. Residues: CAEQSRTYTGELFF. This rearrangement joins TRBV5-8 to TRBJ2-2, with no clear D. There are 14 residues in the CDR3. V was trimmed by 10 bases and J by 3 bases, leaving 16 bases between them. Germline V gene sequence: CDR1 SGHTS, CDR2 YDEGEE.

The chain joins TRBV19 to TRBJ2-2, with D possibly TRBD1 on 7 matching bases. Germline V gives CDR1 LNHDA, CDR2 SQIVND (reference sequence). CDR3 length: 15 amino acids. V was pared by 6 bases and J by 1 base, with 12 bases between. CDR3 sequence (DNA): TGTGCCAGTAGACCAGGGGGGATGAACACCGGGGAGCTGTTTTTT. Protein sequence: CASRPGGMNTGELFF.

This clone was observed a handful of times. The chain carries TRBV7-6 and TRBJ2-3; possible D gene TRBD2, 6 bases. The CDR3 has 15 amino acids. The V gene lost 5 bases and the J gene lost 2 bases, with 14 bases spanning the gap. Germline assignment: CDR1 SGHVS and CDR2 FNYEAQ. The CDR3 here is CASSNLGLITDTQYF. The CDR3 DNA is TGTGCCAGCAGCAACCTGGGACTGATCACAGATACGCAGTATTTT.

J is TRBJ1-1 and V is TRBV27; D is uncertain. This CDR3 spans 14 amino acids. CDR1 and CDR2 from the germline V gene are MNHEY and SMNVEV (reference sequence). Trimming shortened V by 2 bases and J by 1 base, and 8 bases separated the two germline ends. The CDR3 spells CASSLQAWNTEAFF. The CDR3 coding sequence is TGTGCCAGCAGTTTACAGGCTTGGAACACTGAAGCTTTCTTT.

The rearrangement uses TRBV18 and TRBJ2-7, with TRBD1 matching 7 bases. Germline CDR1 KGHSH, CDR2 LQKENI. The CDR3 is 13 amino acids. V lost 2 bases, J lost 6 bases, and 4 bases stayed unmatched. The chain's CDR3 is CASSPNRDSEQYF. DNA for the CDR3: TGTGCCAGCTCACCAAACAGGGACAGCGAGCAGTACTTC. Supplemented by reference TRBV18 and TRBJ2-7, the full variable domain reads NAGVMQNPRHLVRRRGQEARLRCSPMKGHSHVYWYRQLPEEGLKFMVYLQKENIIDESGMPKERFSAEFPKEGPSILRIQQVVRGDSAAYFCASSPNRDSEQYFGPGTRLTVT.

The chain recombines TRBV19 with TRBJ2-7, with D tentatively TRBD1 (5 bases). Per the germline V gene, CDR1 is LNHDA and CDR2 is SQIVND (reference sequence). V was pared by 5 bases and J by 6 bases, with 14 bases between. This CDR3 has 13 amino acids. CDR3: CASSPPDSPEQYF. The DNA for the CDR3 is TGTGCCAGTAGTCCCCCCGACAGCCCCGAGCAGTACTTC.

The chain uses TRBV5-1 and TRBJ1-1, with D perhaps TRBD1 (5 bases). The germline V gene encodes CDR1 SGHRS and CDR2 YFSETQ. This CDR3 contains 15 residues. V dropped 7 bases and J dropped 2 bases, with 18 bases sitting between them. The CDR3: CASYYGTPSNTEAFF. In DNA, the CDR3 is TGCGCCAGCTATTACGGGACTCCCAGCAACACTGAAGCTTTCTTT.

This chain joins TRBV6-5 and TRBJ2-2; 7 bases agree with TRBD1. The CDR3 runs to 13 residues. The V gene end was trimmed by 5 bases and the J gene end by 8 bases; junction bases not matched to a gene: 5. Germline loops: CDR1 MNHEY, CDR2 SVGAGI. In DNA form, the CDR3 reads TGTGCCAGCAGTCGGGACAGTGGGGGGGAGCTGTTTTTT. It codes for CASSRDSGGELFF.

The gene calls are TRBV2 and TRBJ1-5; tentatively, D is TRBD1 (6 bases). The length of the CDR3 is 14 residues. Germline V gene sequence: CDR1 SNHLY, CDR2 FYNNEI. V gave up 8 bases and J gave up 7 bases, with 18 bases separating them. The CDR3 region is CASDMGGADQPQHF. CDR3 sequence (DNA): TGTGCCAGCGATATGGGGGGGGCGGACCAGCCCCAGCATTTT. Supplemented by reference TRBV2 and TRBJ1-5, the full variable domain reads EPEVTQTPSHQVTQMGQEVILRCVPISNHLYFYWYRQILGQKVEFLVSFYNNEISEKSEIFDDQFSVERPDGSNFTLKIRSTKLEDSAMYFCASDMGGADQPQHFGDGTRLSIL.

This sequence joins TRBV2 and TRBJ1-2; unclear D gene. The CDR3 has 13 residues. Per germline, CDR1 SNHLY and CDR2 FYNNEI. Trimming removed 4 bases from V and 3 bases from J, with 9 bases in between. As DNA, the CDR3 is TGTGCCAGCAGTGCGGCGGGTCACTATGGCTACACCTTC. This codes for CASSAAGHYGYTF.

The chain is built from TRBV30 and TRBJ2-1, with D possibly matching TRBD2 (6 bases). Trimming pared 1 base from V and 6 bases from J, leaving 22 bases between. Germline values: CDR1 GTSNPN, CDR2 SVGIG (reference sequence). The CDR3 is 17 residues long. CDR3 loop: CAWSGIRESGGGNEQFF. The CDR3 DNA is TGTGCCTGGAGTGGTATCAGGGAGTCCGGGGGAGGCAATGAGCAGTTCTTC.

V and J are TRBV14 and TRBJ1-2, with TRBD1 identical over 8 bases. The germline gives CDR1 SGHDN, CDR2 FVKESK. J lost 3 bases, V lost 4 bases, and 4 bases had no gene match. The length of the CDR3 is 14 residues. CDR3 protein: CASSRQGIYYGYTF. The CDR3 DNA reads as TGTGCCAGCAGCCGACAGGGGATTTACTATGGCTACACCTTC.

The sample holds a few counts of this clone. The chain joins TRBV11-2 to TRBJ2-7; D is unresolved. V was pared by 7 bases and J by 9 bases, with 13 bases between. This CDR3 is 11 amino acids long. Germline CDR1 is SGHAT and CDR2 is FQNNGV. This CDR3 reads CASTSGVGQYF. CDR3 coding DNA: TGTGCCAGCACCTCCGGAGTGGGGCAGTACTTC. The full variable domain, in which reference TRBV11-2 and TRBJ2-7 provide the parts outside the CDR3, is EAGVAQSPRYKIIEKRQSVAFWCNPISGHATLYWYQQILGQGPKLLIQFQNNGVVDDSQLPKDRFSAERLKGVDSTLKIQPAKLEDSAVYLCASTSGVGQYFGPGTRLTVT.